The T cell receptor (beta chain) described here comes from a study of PD-1 blockade in classical Hodgkin lymphoma (dated by TCRdb to about 2020). With respect to the entire study: Nivolumab dosing was 3 mg/kg intravenously every 2 weeks, continuing until either disease progression or unacceptable toxicity. The study used CyTOF and TCR beta sequencing to define a peripheral blood immune signature of response to PD-1 blockade in classical Hodgkin lymphoma.

This specimen's time point label, interpreted: cycle 4 day 1 (C4D1), after five to seven weeks of nivolumab. Every trial patient had relapsed after autologous stem cell transplantation, and cohorts A, B and C differed in prior brentuximab vedotin exposure. The trial cohort comprised 60 or so patients with relapsed/refractory classical Hodgkin lymphoma whose best overall responses were complete response, partial response or progressive disease. Single-agent nivolumab was administered to trial patients in the multi-cohort phase II CheckMate 205 trial. Best overall response was determined by an independent review committee according to the 2007 International Working Group response criteria. Trial PBMCs were obtained immediately prior to nivolumab initiation (C1D1) and on therapy at cycle 2 day 1 and cycle 4 day 1. Peripheral blood was collected in 8 mL Vacutainer Cell Preparation Tubes, from which PBMCs were isolated by centrifugation and then cryopreserved.

As concerns this clone: No cognate antigen has been identified for it. Base quality data are lacking; no much larger clone is found one base away.

The Qiagen DNeasy kit was used to extract genomic DNA both from unsorted PBMCs and from the negatively selected CD4+ and CD8+ fractions. Amplification of TCR beta CDR3 regions was done by immunoSEQ multiplex PCR with primers that anneal to V and J segments. A synthetic immune receptor repertoire was used to minimize amplification bias, and remaining bias was computationally removed after sequencing. The paper's processing steps were these. Repertoire diversity was quantified as the Shannon entropy index using custom Python scripts. The unsorted, CD4+ and CD8+ repertoires were each analyzed separately, with the exception of combined analyses, where CD4+ and CD8+ sequences were merged in silico. A clone was considered expanded if an increase in frequency of at least 2-fold after treatment relative to C1D1 was found, and a pseudocount of 0.5 was applied to clones undetected at baseline. Singleton clones were defined as clones with 0 or 1 copy at C1D1, and non-singleton clones were defined as clones with 2 or more copies. Clones expanded in unsorted samples were labelled as CD4+, CD8+ or unknown by matching protein sequences in sorted samples from the same patient. Wilcoxon tests on paired samples were used to test diversity changes from C1D1 to C4D1. In TCRdb, the immuneACCESS table is reduced to in-frame sequences with V and J assigned. These tables do not hold every clone; where another copy was compared, an unresolved V gene accounts for under half, and the others remain unexplained. V, J and clone size are those of that table, while D and trimming were read from the DNA. This sample has about 47,000 clones in its table, and roughly 80% of those were observed once. Over 15% of the sample rests with the top ten.

Results the study describes overall, beyond this receptor: Among trial patients, those achieving complete response had baseline diversity similar to that of newly diagnosed patients, while diversity was significantly lower in partial responders and progressors. Baseline TCR diversity was reported to be lower in newly diagnosed patients than in healthy donors, and even lower in relapsed/refractory patients. Patients starting nivolumab less than 1 year after ASCT had lower diversity and were excluded from later analyses to avoid confounding by immune reconstitution. By C4D1, a significant rise was seen in CD4+ TCR diversity but not in CD8+ TCR diversity (p=0.0027 vs p=0.16), and the rise was most apparent among complete responders (p=0.02). Only a single clinical trial cohort was studied, and what caused the repertoire differences, possibly disease activity or prior therapy, remained undefined.

The sequence came from a human donor with classical Hodgkin lymphoma. The sample in question was peripheral blood mononuclear cells (PBMCs), obtained before the fourth cycle of nivolumab.

For the CDR3, the sequence is CASSPTSGEETQYF. The nucleotide sequence reads TGTGCCAGCAGCCCGACTAGCGGGGAGGAGACCCAGTACTTC. This sequence uses TRBV7-2 and TRBJ2-5; TRBD2 aligns with 11 central bases. The CDR3 holds 14 amino acids from the cysteine to the phenylalanine. CDR3 DNA only is kept here, 42 bases in frame from base 1. CDR1 and CDR2, looked up from the germline V gene, are SGHTA and FQGNSA. V is trimmed back by 5 bases and J by 5 bases, and the junction contains 4 bases that no gene match accounts for. Here the CDR3 is joined to the reference TRBV7-2 and TRBJ2-5 genes, and the full variable domain is: GAGVSQSPSNKVTEKGKDVELRCDPISGHTALYWYRQSLGQGLEFLIYFQGNSAPDKSGLPSDRFSAERTGGSVSTLTIQRTQQEDSAVYLCASSPTSGEETQYFGPGTRLLVL.